This TCR beta chain was identified during a study of early T cells in non-severe SARS-CoV-2 infection. Across the whole study: The input, bulk RNA from unsorted whole blood, was sequenced, and chains were unpaired.

Germline V gene sequence: CDR1 MNHNS, CDR2 SASEGT. This CDR3 spans 15 amino acids. Trimming shortened V by 6 bases and J by 4 bases, and 16 bases separated the two germline ends. Individually, cDNA molecules had unique molecular identifiers attached to them. MiXCR, applied by TCRdb to the 5' RACE reads, yields one record per CDR3 protein. The profile shows around 44,000 distinct CDR3 sequences, 6.5% to 9.5% of them singletons. This clonotype was seen at least ten times. Sequenced material: whole blood. The chain links TRBV6-1 to TRBJ2-1; the D is unclear. This clonotype was obtained from an adult who was a healthcare worker with PCR-confirmed SARS-CoV-2 infection or an uninfected control (not recorded which). The CDR3 nucleotides read TGTGCCAGCAGGGACGGTGGGATGGGGTACAATGAGCAGTTCTTC. As protein: CASRDGGMGYNEQFF.